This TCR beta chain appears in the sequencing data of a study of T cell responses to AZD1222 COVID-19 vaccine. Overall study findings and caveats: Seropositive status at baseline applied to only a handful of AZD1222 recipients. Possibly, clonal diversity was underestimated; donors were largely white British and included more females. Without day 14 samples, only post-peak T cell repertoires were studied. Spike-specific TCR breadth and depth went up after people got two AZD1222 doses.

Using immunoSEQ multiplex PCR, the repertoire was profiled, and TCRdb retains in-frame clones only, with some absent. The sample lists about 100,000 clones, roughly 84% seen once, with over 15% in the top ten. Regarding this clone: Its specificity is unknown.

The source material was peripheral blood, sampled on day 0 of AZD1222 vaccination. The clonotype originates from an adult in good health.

The CDR3 DNA is TGTGCCAGCGGAAGCCTCCCGCCTTCTGGCGAGCAGTACGTC. Its protein product is CASGSLPPSGEQYV. The chain is built from TRBV28 and TRBJ2-7; D is unresolved. This CDR3 comprises 14 residues. V gave up 8 bases and J gave up 6 bases, with 20 bases separating them. Germline V gives CDR1 MDHEN, CDR2 SYDVKM.